This TCR beta chain was captured in a study of blood T cell repertoires in COVID-19. At the level of the study: The United States, Italy and Spain supplied acute and convalescent COVID-19 samples.

Trimming took off 4 bases at V and 6 bases at J, with 18 bases between the two ends. The length of the CDR3 is 16 residues. Germline V CDR1 and CDR2: SGHTA, FQGTGA. The method was immunoSEQ multiplex PCR; TCRdb's version includes in-frame clones alone and lacks a portion of them. The data hold more than 300,000 clones, with about 87% observed a single time. Followed longitudinally, the Seattle patients had been enrolled during active infection. The sequence derives from a woman in her 30s with COVID-19, enrolled during active disease. The V call is TRBV7-3, the J call TRBJ2-2, with D possibly matching TRBD2 (5 bases). Sequencing was carried out using peripheral blood. The CDR3 bases are TGTGCCAGCAGCTATACCGGGCCCAGAGGGTCCGGGGAGCTGTTTTTT. Its protein product is CASSYTGPRGSGELFF.